These T cell receptor beta chains were read from a single sample in a study of blood T cells in healthy people across ages. Using its own MiXCR run on the 5' RACE reads, TCRdb lists one record per CDR3 protein. Among fewer than 1,000,000 distinct CDR3 sequences, 46% were seen once, and the ten largest hold around 18%. The sequenced material came from blood. Every receptor here comes from a man at least 80 years old in good health. CDR3s include the opening cysteine and the closing phenylalanine or tryptophan. Each record gives: V gene, CDR3 protein.

v_gene: TRBV21-1; CDR3aa: CASSSWTGTGFTMRETQYF
v_gene: TRBV11-1; CDR3aa: CASSLGTRSQGGEQFF
v_gene: TRBV27; CDR3aa: CASSSYPTGTYEQYF
v_gene: TRBV28; CDR3aa: CASIPSGRSYEQYF
v_gene: TRBV12-3/TRBV12-4; CDR3aa: CASSPVVLDAGELFF
v_gene: TRBV3-1; CDR3aa: CASSGDTGELFF
v_gene: TRBV9; CDR3aa: CASSVTGYFSEQFF
v_gene: TRBV5-1; CDR3aa: CASSRFEGSLAKNIQYF
v_gene: TRBV4-3; CDR3aa: CASSQVWGPDTQYF
v_gene: TRBV5-1; CDR3aa: CASSLGVVRETQYF
v_gene: TRBV20-1; CDR3aa: CSAENRNSNEQFF
v_gene: TRBV9; CDR3aa: CASRVGSVEETQYF
v_gene: TRBV9; CDR3aa: CASSPGDRGGYTF
v_gene: TRBV20-1; CDR3aa: CSARAPSSGIFSSEQFF
v_gene: TRBV2; CDR3aa: CASSGALGGERPKQFF
v_gene: TRBV12-3/TRBV12-4; CDR3aa: CASSLMGLPGTEQFF
v_gene: TRBV12-3/TRBV12-4; CDR3aa: CASSWGTSGINEQFF
v_gene: TRBV7-9; CDR3aa: CASSPDRYQETQYF
v_gene: TRBV7-2; CDR3aa: CASSLRGTSGRGNEQFF
v_gene: TRBV27; CDR3aa: CASSFRPQFF
v_gene: TRBV5-1; CDR3aa: CASSLASVSGNEQFF
v_gene: TRBV11-1; CDR3aa: CASSLEGRIFADTGELFF
v_gene: TRBV9; CDR3aa: CASTRLAGVPDTQYF
v_gene: TRBV4-2; CDR3aa: CASSHLPGEQFF
v_gene: TRBV29-1; CDR3aa: CSVESGAGLSEQYF
v_gene: TRBV12-3/TRBV12-4; CDR3aa: CASSQRDRVLNQPQHF
v_gene: TRBV7-8; CDR3aa: CASSAGTSGGEQYF
v_gene: TRBV5-1; CDR3aa: CASSLPGPGTYEQYF
v_gene: TRBV7-3; CDR3aa: CASSLGYSSYNEQYF
v_gene: TRBV7-2; CDR3aa: CASSRGGGVIQETQYF
v_gene: TRBV20-1; CDR3aa: CSAPLGFEAFF
v_gene: TRBV7-2; CDR3aa: CASSLGRTGVGTQYF
v_gene: TRBV4-1; CDR3aa: CASSQDPPDEQYF
v_gene: TRBV20-1; CDR3aa: CSARLLGQGQETQYF
v_gene: TRBV25-1; CDR3aa: CASSEWCGSQETQYF
v_gene: TRBV4-3; CDR3aa: CASSRATGDEKLFF